The entry that follows covers one T cell receptor beta chain sequence. Antigen: not known. This record comes from a study of cytomegalovirus exposure and HLA in healthy donors. Study results and caveats: The authors reported that TCR beta sequences could predict HLA-A and HLA-B alleles. These predictions were accurate for most subjects in the first cohort. In vitro testing confirmed a few CMV-associated chains as specific for CMV antigens.

The J segment lost 6 bases and the V segment lost 0 bases, leaving 3 bases of the junction unmatched. This CDR3 spans 15 amino acids. The germline V gene encodes CDR1 ENHRY and CDR2 SYGVKD. At sampling all donors were nominally healthy, likely with unrecorded immune exposures. PCR employed 60 Vbeta and 13 Jbeta primers. Repertoires were generated with immunoSEQ multiplex PCR, while TCRdb's copy carries only in-frame clones and drops some. The table includes about 150,000 clones, around 80% detected once. The sequenced material came from PBMCs. This rearrangement joins TRBV10-3 to TRBJ1-2; 11 nucleotides match TRBD1. The TCR sequence derives from a female donor in good health and CMV-seropositive. The CDR3 is CAISESGQGGDGYTF. The CDR3 DNA reads TGTGCCATCAGTGAGTCGGGACAGGGGGGCGATGGCTACACCTTC.